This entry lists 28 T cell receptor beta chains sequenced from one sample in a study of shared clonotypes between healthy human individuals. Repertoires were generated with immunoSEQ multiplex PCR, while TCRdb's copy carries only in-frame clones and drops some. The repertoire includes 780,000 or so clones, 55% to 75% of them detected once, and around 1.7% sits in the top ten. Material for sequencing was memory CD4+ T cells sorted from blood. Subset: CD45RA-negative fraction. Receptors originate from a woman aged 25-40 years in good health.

The CDR3 reads CASSSTSGLETQYF. The CDR3 nucleotides are TGTGCCAGCAGCTCGACTAGCGGGCTGGAGACCCAGTACTTC. This sequence joins TRBV7-6 and TRBJ2-5, with TRBD2 matching over 10 bases. The CDR3 is 14 residues long. J gave up 5 bases and V 4 bases, and 4 bases lay outside the gene matches. Germline CDR1 reads SGHVS; CDR2 reads FNYEAQ.

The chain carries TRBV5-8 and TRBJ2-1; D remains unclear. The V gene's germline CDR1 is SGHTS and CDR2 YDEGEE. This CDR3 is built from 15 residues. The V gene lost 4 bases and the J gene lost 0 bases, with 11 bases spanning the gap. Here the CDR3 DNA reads TGTGCCAGCAGCGCACATGCGGTCTCCTACAATGAGCAGTTCTTC. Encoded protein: CASSAHAVSYNEQFF.

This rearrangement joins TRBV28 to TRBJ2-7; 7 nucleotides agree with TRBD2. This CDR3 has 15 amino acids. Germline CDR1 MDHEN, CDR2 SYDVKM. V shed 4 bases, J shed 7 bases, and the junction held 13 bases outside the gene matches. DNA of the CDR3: TGTGCCAGCAGTTCTCACTCGGGGGGTGGGTTGGAGCAGTACTTC. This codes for CASSSHSGGGLEQYF.

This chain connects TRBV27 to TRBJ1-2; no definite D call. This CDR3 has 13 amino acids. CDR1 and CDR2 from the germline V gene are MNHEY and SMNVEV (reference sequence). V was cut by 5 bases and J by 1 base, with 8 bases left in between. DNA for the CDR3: TGTGCCAGCAGTGGCAGAAGTAACTATGGCTACACCTTC. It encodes CASSGRSNYGYTF.

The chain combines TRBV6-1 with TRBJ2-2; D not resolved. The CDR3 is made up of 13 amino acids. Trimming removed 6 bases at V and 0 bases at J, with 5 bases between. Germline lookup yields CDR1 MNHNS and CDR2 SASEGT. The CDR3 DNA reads TGTGCCAGCAGCACCCCGAACACCGGGGAGCTGTTTTTT. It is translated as CASSTPNTGELFF.

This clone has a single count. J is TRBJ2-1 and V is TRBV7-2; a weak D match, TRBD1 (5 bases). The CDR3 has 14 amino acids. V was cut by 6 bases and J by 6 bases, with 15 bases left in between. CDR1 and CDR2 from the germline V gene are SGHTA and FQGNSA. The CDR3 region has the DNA TGTGCCAGCAGTTCTCGACAGTCGTCCAATGAGCAGTTCTTC. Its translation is CASSSRQSSNEQFF.

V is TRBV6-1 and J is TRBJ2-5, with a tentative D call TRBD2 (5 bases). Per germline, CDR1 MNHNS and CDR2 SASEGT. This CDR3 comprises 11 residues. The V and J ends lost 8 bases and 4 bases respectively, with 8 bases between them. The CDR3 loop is CASRGRETQYF. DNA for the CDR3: TGTGCCAGCCGAGGGAGAGAGACCCAGTACTTC.

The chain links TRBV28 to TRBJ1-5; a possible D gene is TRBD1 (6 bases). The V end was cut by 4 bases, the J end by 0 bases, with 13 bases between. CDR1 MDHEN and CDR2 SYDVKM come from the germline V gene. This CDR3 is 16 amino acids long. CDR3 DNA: TGTGCCAGCAGTTACAGGGTCAGAATTAGCAATCAGCCCCAGCATTTT. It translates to CASSYRVRISNQPQHF.

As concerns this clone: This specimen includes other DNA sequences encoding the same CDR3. CDR3 region: CASSFGQVETQYF. CDR3 nucleotide sequence: TGCGCCAGCAGCTTTGGTCAGGTAGAGACCCAGTACTTC. The chain links TRBV5-1 to TRBJ2-5; D gene uncertain. The germline CDR1 and CDR2 sequences are SGHRS and YFSETQ. The V and J ends lost 2 bases and 4 bases respectively, with 9 bases between them. The CDR3 runs to 13 residues.

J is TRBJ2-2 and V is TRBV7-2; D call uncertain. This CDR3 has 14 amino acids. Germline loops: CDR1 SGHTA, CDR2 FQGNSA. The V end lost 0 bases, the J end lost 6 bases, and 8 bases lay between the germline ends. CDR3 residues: CASSLAQAAGELFF. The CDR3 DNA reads TGTGCCAGCAGCTTAGCGCAGGCCGCCGGGGAGCTGTTTTTT. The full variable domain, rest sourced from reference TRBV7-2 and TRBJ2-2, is GAGVSQSPSNKVTEKGKDVELRCDPISGHTALYWYRQSLGQGLEFLIYFQGNSAPDKSGLPSDRFSAERTGGSVSTLTIQRTQQEDSAVYLCASSLAQAAGELFFGEGSRLTVL.

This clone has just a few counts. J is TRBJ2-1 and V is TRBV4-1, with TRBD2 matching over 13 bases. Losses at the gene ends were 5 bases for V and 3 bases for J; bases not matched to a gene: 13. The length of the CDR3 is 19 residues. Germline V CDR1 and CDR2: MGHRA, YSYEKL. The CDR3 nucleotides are TGCGCCAGCAGCAAACGCCTGGGACTAGCGGGATTACACTACAATGAGCAGTTCTTC. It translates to CASSKRLGLAGLHYNEQFF.

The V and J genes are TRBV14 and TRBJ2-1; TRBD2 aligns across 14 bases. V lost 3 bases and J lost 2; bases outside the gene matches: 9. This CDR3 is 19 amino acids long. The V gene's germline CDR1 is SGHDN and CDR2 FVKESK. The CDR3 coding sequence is TGTGCCAGCAGCCAGCGAGGGTGGACTAGCGGGAGGACCTACAATGAGCAGTTCTTC. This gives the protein CASSQRGWTSGRTYNEQFF.

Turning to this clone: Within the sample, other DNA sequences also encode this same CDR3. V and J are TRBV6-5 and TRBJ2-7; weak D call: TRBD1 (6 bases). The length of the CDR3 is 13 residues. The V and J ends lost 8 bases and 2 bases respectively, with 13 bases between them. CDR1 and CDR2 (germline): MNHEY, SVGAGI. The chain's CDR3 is CASRNDRTYEQYF. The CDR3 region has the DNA TGTGCCAGCCGGAACGACAGGACCTACGAGCAGTACTTC.

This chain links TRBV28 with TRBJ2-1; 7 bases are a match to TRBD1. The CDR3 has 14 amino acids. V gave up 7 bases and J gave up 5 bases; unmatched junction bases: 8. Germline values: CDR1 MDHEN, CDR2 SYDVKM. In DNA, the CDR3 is TGTGCCAGCACCCTACCGACAGGGCACAATGAGCAGTTCTTC. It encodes CASTLPTGHNEQFF.

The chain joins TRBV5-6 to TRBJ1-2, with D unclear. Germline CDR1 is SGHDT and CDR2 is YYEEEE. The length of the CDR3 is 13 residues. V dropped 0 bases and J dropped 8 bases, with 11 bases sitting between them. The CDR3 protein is CASSLDQVRGYTF. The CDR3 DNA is TGTGCCAGCAGCTTGGACCAGGTTCGGGGCTACACCTTC.

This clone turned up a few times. Here the CDR3 DNA reads TGTGCCAGCAGTTCCGCCGGGACTAGTCTCACCGGGGAGCTGTTTTTT. This translates into CASSSAGTSLTGELFF. The chain uses TRBV2 and TRBJ2-2, with 8 bases aligning to TRBD2. The CDR3 totals 16 residues. Trimming removed 5 bases from V and 4 bases from J; junction bases left unmatched: 9. Germline-derived CDR1 and CDR2 are SNHLY and FYNNEI. Full variable domain (outside the CDR3, taken from reference TRBV2 and TRBJ2-2): EPEVTQTPSHQVTQMGQEVILRCVPISNHLYFYWYRQILGQKVEFLVSFYNNEISEKSEIFDDQFSVERPDGSNFTLKIRSTKLEDSAMYFCASSSAGTSLTGELFFGEGSRLTVL.

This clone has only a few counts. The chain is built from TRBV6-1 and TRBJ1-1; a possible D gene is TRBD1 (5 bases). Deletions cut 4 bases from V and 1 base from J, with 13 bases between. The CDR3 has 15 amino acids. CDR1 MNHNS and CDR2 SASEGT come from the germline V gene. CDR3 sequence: CASSVLPGGNTEAFF. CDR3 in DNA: TGTGCCAGCAGTGTCCTCCCTGGGGGGAACACTGAAGCTTTCTTT.

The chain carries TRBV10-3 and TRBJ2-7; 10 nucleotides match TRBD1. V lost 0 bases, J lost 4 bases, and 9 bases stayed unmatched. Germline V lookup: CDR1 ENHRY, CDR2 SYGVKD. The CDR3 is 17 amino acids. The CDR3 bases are TGTGCCATCAGTGAGTCGGGGGGTGGGACAGGGGCTTACGAGCAGTACTTC. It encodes CAISESGGGTGAYEQYF.

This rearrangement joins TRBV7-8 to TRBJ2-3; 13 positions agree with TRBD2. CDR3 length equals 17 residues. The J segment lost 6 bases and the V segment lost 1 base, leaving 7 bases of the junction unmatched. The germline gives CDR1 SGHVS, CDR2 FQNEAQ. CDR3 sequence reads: CASSLVTQTSGRDTQYF. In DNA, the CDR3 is TGTGCCAGCAGCTTAGTTACCCAGACTAGCGGGAGGGATACGCAGTATTTT.

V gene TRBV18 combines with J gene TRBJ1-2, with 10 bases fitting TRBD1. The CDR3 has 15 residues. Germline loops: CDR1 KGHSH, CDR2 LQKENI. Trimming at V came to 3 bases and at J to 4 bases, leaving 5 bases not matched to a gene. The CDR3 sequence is CASSPGDRGTYGYTF. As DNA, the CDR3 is TGTGCCAGCTCACCCGGGGACAGGGGCACCTATGGCTACACCTTC.

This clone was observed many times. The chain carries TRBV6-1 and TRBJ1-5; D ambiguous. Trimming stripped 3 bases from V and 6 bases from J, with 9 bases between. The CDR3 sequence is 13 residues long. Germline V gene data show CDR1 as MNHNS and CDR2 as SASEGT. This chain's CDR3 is CASSDQAGQPQHF. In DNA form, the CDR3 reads TGTGCCAGCAGTGACCAGGCGGGTCAGCCCCAGCATTTT.

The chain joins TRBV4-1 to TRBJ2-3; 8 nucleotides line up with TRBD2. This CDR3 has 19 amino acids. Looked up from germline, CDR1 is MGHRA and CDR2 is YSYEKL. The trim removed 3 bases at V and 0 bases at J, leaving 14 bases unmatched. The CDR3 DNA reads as TGCGCCAGCAGCCAGCCTAGCGGGCCAATCCATCCTAGCACAGATACGCAGTATTTT. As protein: CASSQPSGPIHPSTDTQYF.

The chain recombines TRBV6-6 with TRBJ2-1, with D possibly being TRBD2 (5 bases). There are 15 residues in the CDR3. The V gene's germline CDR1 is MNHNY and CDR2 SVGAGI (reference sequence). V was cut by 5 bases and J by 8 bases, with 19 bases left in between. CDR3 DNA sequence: TGTGCCAGCAGTCTGGACTGGAAACCGGGGTATGAGCAGTTCTTC. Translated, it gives CASSLDWKPGYEQFF.

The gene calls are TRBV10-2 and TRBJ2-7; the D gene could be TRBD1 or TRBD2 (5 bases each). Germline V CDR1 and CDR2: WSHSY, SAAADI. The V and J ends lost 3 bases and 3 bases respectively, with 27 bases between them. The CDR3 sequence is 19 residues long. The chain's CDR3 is CASSDGTGLGSFPIYEQYF. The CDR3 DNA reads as TGCGCCAGCAGTGATGGTACAGGACTCGGTAGTTTTCCCATCTACGAGCAGTACTTC.

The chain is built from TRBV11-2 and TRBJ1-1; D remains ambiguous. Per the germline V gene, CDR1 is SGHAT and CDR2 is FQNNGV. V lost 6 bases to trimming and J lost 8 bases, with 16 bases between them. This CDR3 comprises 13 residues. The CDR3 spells CASRKGDLGEAFF. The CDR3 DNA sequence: TGTGCCAGCAGAAAGGGTGACCTGGGAGAAGCTTTCTTT.

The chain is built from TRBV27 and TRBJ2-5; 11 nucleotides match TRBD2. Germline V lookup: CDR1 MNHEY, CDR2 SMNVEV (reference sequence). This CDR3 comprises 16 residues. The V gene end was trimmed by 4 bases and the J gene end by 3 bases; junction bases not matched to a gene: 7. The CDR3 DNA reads TGTGCCAGCAGTTCTTTTATGGGACTAGCGGAAGAGACCCAGTACTTC. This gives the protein CASSSFMGLAEETQYF.

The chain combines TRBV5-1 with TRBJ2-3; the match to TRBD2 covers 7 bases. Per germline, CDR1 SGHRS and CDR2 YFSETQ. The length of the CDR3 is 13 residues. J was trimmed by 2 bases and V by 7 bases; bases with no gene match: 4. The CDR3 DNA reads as TGCGCCAGCGGCAGCGGGGTCACAGATACGCAGTATTTT. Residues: CASGSGVTDTQYF.

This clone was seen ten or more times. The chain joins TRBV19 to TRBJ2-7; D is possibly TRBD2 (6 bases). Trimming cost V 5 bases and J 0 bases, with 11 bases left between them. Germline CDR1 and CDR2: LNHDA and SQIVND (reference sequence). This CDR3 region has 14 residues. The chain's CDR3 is CASSPLALSYEQYF. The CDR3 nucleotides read TGTGCCAGTAGTCCCCTAGCGCTCTCCTACGAGCAGTACTTC.